The entry below describes one TCR beta chain. Its antigen is still unknown. The record has no base qualities; no much larger clone is one base away. The data were obtained in a study of technical replicates of blood from several donors (TCRdb year 2017). The library was obtained by the immunoSEQ multiplex PCR assay. What TCRdb holds here is the immuneACCESS table cut down to in-frame rearrangements. Part of the clones is not present; checked against another copy, under half of the missing clones reflect an unresolved V gene, and the others are unexplained. The sample includes 50,000 to 60,000 clones, with roughly nine tenths observed a single time. The ten largest clones capture about 3.8% of the sample. The receptor's source is a human donor in good health. Some clones in this sample may be carry-over from other donors' samples. Sample: PBMCs.

The CDR3 amino acid sequence is: CASSLFYTDTQYF. The nucleotide sequence reads TGTGCCAGCAGCTTATTTTACACAGATACGCAGTATTTT. The chain employs TRBV7-2 and TRBJ2-3, with the D gene not confidently named. The cysteine opens and the phenylalanine closes a CDR3 of 13 amino acids. The CDR3 DNA has 39 bases and is translated from base 1. V loses 2 bases of germline sequence and J loses 2 bases, and the interval between the two ends is 5 bases. The germline V gene provides CDR1 SGHTA and CDR2 FQGNSA.